Described below is a single T cell receptor (beta chain) sequence and its context. The source of the sample is a study of shared clonotypes between healthy human individuals. The J segment lost 4 bases and the V segment lost 4 bases, leaving 5 bases of the junction unmatched. The CDR3 contains 15 residues. In germline, CDR1 is SGHRS, CDR2 YFSETQ. The assay was immunoSEQ multiplex PCR, and TCRdb's table has in-frame clones only and misses some. The data show 2 million or so clones, approximately 95% seen once. Sequenced input: naive CD4+ T cells sorted from blood. Subset denoted: CD45RA+ positively selected. The sequence was obtained from a man younger than 35 in good health. The chain employs TRBV5-1 and TRBJ2-5; 12 nucleotides line up with TRBD2. The CDR3 sequence is CASSASGGARETQYF. The CDR3 DNA follows: TGCGCCAGCAGCGCTAGCGGGGGGGCCCGAGAGACCCAGTACTTC.